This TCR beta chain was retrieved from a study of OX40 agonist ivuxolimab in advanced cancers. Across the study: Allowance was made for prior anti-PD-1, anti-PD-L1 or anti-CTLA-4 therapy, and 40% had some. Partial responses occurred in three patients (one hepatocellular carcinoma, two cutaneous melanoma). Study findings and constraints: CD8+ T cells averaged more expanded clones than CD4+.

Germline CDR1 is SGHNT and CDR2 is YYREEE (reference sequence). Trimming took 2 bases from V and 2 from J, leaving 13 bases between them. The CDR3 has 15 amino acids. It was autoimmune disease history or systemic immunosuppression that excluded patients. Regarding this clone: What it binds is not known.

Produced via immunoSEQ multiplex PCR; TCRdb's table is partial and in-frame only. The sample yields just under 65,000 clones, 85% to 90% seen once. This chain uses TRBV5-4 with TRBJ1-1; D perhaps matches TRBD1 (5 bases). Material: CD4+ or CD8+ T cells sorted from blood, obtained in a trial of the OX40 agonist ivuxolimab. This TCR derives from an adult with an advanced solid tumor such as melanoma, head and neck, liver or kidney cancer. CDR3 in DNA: TGTGCCAGCAGCTTAGGGCAGGGAGAAAACACTGAAGCTTTCTTT. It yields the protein CASSLGQGENTEAFF.